These T cell receptor beta chains were read from a single sample in a study of CD8 T cells in Susac syndrome. TCRdb redid the calling of the immunoSEQ multiplex PCR reads with MiXCR, one entry per CDR3 protein. Of some 120,000 distinct CDR3 sequences listed, over 85% are singletons. The sequenced sample consisted of CD4+ T cells from PBMCs. The source is a human donor in good health. Each CDR3 is given with its conserved first and last residue. The order of the fields is V gene, J gene, clone size, D gene, CDR3 DNA, CDR3 protein. D genes are given only for firm matches. A clone size is listed for some rows: how often the clone was seen (once, few, many), or a class if it is expanded.

v_call: TRBV6-4; j_call: TRBJ1-1; clone_size: NA; d_call: NA; cdr3_nt: TGTGCCAGCAGTGATAAGGGTAAAACAGGGGAAGCTTTCTTT; cdr3_aa: CASSDKGKTGEAFF
v_call: TRBV12-3/TRBV12-4; j_call: TRBJ2-1; clone_size: NA; d_call: NA; cdr3_nt: TGTGCCAGCAGTTTATCGCGAGAGCAGTTCTTC; cdr3_aa: CASSLSREQFF
v_call: TRBV29-1; j_call: TRBJ2-5; clone_size: NA; d_call: NA; cdr3_nt: TGCAGCGTTGAAGGGGGCCTAGCGAGGGCTGAGACCCAGTACTTC; cdr3_aa: CSVEGGLARAETQYF
v_call: TRBV5-1; j_call: TRBJ2-7; clone_size: once; d_call: TRBD1; cdr3_nt: TGCGCCAGCAGCATGCCGGACAGGGCTAGCGAGCAGTACTTC; cdr3_aa: CASSMPDRASEQYF
v_call: TRBV4-2; j_call: TRBJ2-1; clone_size: NA; d_call: TRBD1; cdr3_nt: TGTGCCAGCAGCCAAGATCGGGGGACAGGGGGCGCCTACAATGAGCAGTTCTTC; cdr3_aa: CASSQDRGTGGAYNEQFF
v_call: TRBV20-1; j_call: TRBJ2-3; clone_size: NA; d_call: TRBD2; cdr3_nt: TGCAGTGCTAGTCTAGCGGGAGTCCCAGATACGCAGTATTTT; cdr3_aa: CSASLAGVPDTQYF
v_call: TRBV4-2; j_call: TRBJ2-7; clone_size: once; d_call: NA; cdr3_nt: TGTGCCAGCAGCCAACCGACTAGGGAGCAGTACTTC; cdr3_aa: CASSQPTREQYF
v_call: TRBV7-2; j_call: TRBJ2-3; clone_size: NA; d_call: NA; cdr3_nt: TGTGCCAGCAGCTTAGGCGGGGTTAGGGGATTGGAGTATTTT; cdr3_aa: CASSLGGVRGLEYF
v_call: TRBV20-1; j_call: TRBJ2-5; clone_size: NA; d_call: TRBD2; cdr3_nt: TGCAGTGCCATAACCCTAGCGGGGGGTGGCCAGTACTTC; cdr3_aa: CSAITLAGGGQYF
v_call: TRBV7-2; j_call: TRBJ2-5; clone_size: once; d_call: NA; cdr3_nt: TGTGCCAGCAGCTTAGCACCCGAACGCGGGGAGACCCAGTACTTC; cdr3_aa: CASSLAPERGETQYF
v_call: TRBV23-1; j_call: TRBJ2-7; clone_size: NA; d_call: NA; cdr3_nt: TGCGCCAGCAGTGAATCCGCCGGACGCGGGCTCGACGAGCAGTACTTC; cdr3_aa: CASSESAGRGLDEQYF
v_call: TRBV30; j_call: TRBJ2-7; clone_size: NA; d_call: TRBD1; cdr3_nt: TGTGCCTGGAGGGACAGGGGCGCATTCTCCTACGAGCAGTACTTC; cdr3_aa: CAWRDRGAFSYEQYF
v_call: TRBV14; j_call: TRBJ2-3; clone_size: NA; d_call: NA; cdr3_nt: TGTGCCAGCAGCCAAGGAATGAATACGCAGTATTTT; cdr3_aa: CASSQGMNTQYF
v_call: TRBV7-9; j_call: TRBJ1-5; clone_size: NA; d_call: NA; cdr3_nt: TGTGCCAGCAGCCTCATTGCCGACACAGCGAGCAATCAGCCCCAGCATTTT; cdr3_aa: CASSLIADTASNQPQHF
v_call: TRBV20-1; j_call: TRBJ1-5; clone_size: NA; d_call: NA; cdr3_nt: TGCAGTGCTTCCCGAGGAGGGAACCGCAATCAGCCCCAGCATTTT; cdr3_aa: CSASRGGNRNQPQHF
v_call: TRBV18; j_call: TRBJ1-5; clone_size: NA; d_call: TRBD1; cdr3_nt: TGTGCCAGCTCCCCGACAGGGGATCAGCCCCAGCATTTT; cdr3_aa: CASSPTGDQPQHF
v_call: TRBV20-1; j_call: TRBJ2-2; clone_size: NA; d_call: NA; cdr3_nt: TGCAGTACCTTACAGGGAGGGGAGCTGTTTTTT; cdr3_aa: CSTLQGGELFF
v_call: TRBV4-3; j_call: TRBJ1-2; clone_size: NA; d_call: NA; cdr3_nt: TGCGCCAGCAGCCAAGAAGCCAGGGTCTTCGGCTATGGCTACACCTTC; cdr3_aa: CASSQEARVFGYGYTF
v_call: TRBV6-2/TRBV6-3; j_call: TRBJ1-1; clone_size: NA; d_call: TRBD1; cdr3_nt: TGTGCCAGCAGTTACATCCCGGGACAGGGAGAGAACACTGAAGCTTTCTTT; cdr3_aa: CASSYIPGQGENTEAFF
v_call: TRBV25-1; j_call: TRBJ2-6; clone_size: NA; d_call: TRBD1; cdr3_nt: TGTGCCAGCAGTTCCGGGACAGGGGACTCTGGGGCCAACGTCCTGACTTTC; cdr3_aa: CASSSGTGDSGANVLTF
v_call: TRBV10-1; j_call: TRBJ1-2; clone_size: NA; d_call: NA; cdr3_nt: TGCGCCAGCAGTGGCCCTGAATATAACTATGGCTACACCTTC; cdr3_aa: CASSGPEYNYGYTF
v_call: TRBV10-3; j_call: TRBJ1-2; clone_size: NA; d_call: NA; cdr3_nt: TGTGCCATCAGCTCGGCAGAGGAGACCTCCAACTATGGCTACACCTTC; cdr3_aa: CAISSAEETSNYGYTF
v_call: TRBV9; j_call: TRBJ2-5; clone_size: NA; d_call: NA; cdr3_nt: TGTGCCAGCAGCGTAGACCAGGGCTTCATGCCGGTAAAAGAGACCCAGTACTTC; cdr3_aa: CASSVDQGFMPVKETQYF
v_call: TRBV18; j_call: TRBJ1-1; clone_size: NA; d_call: NA; cdr3_nt: TGTGCCAGCTCACCCCAGGCAGGGACTGAAGCTTTCTTT; cdr3_aa: CASSPQAGTEAFF
v_call: TRBV18; j_call: TRBJ2-1; clone_size: NA; d_call: NA; cdr3_nt: TGTGCCAGCTCACCAGGGCCCCTAATTGAGCAGTTCTTC; cdr3_aa: CASSPGPLIEQFF
v_call: TRBV4-2; j_call: TRBJ1-1; clone_size: NA; d_call: TRBD1; cdr3_nt: TGTGCCAGCAGCCTGACAGGGGGTTACCTCACTGAAGCTTTCTTT; cdr3_aa: CASSLTGGYLTEAFF
v_call: TRBV4-3; j_call: TRBJ2-3; clone_size: NA; d_call: NA; cdr3_nt: TGCGCCAGCAGCCAAGATTGGTCCCCTGAGGGCCCAGATACGCAGTATTTT; cdr3_aa: CASSQDWSPEGPDTQYF
v_call: TRBV3-1; j_call: TRBJ2-3; clone_size: NA; d_call: NA; cdr3_nt: TGTGCCAGCAGCCAAGGAACGGGATCAGATACGCAGTATTTT; cdr3_aa: CASSQGTGSDTQYF
v_call: TRBV19; j_call: TRBJ2-7; clone_size: NA; d_call: NA; cdr3_nt: TGTGCCAGTAGTTCACAGGGCGCGGGCTACGAGCAGTACTTC; cdr3_aa: CASSSQGAGYEQYF
v_call: TRBV7-2; j_call: TRBJ1-2; clone_size: NA; d_call: NA; cdr3_nt: TGTGCCAGCAGCTATCAGGGTTTTGGCTACACCTTC; cdr3_aa: CASSYQGFGYTF
v_call: TRBV7-2; j_call: TRBJ2-7; clone_size: NA; d_call: TRBD1; cdr3_nt: TGTGCCAGCAGTTCCGACGGGGGACAGGGTGTCTACGAGCAGTACTTC; cdr3_aa: CASSSDGGQGVYEQYF
v_call: TRBV6-5; j_call: TRBJ2-3; clone_size: NA; d_call: TRBD1; cdr3_nt: TGTGCCAGCAGTTATAGACAGGGAGCCACAGATACGCAGTATTTT; cdr3_aa: CASSYRQGATDTQYF
v_call: TRBV19; j_call: TRBJ1-1; clone_size: NA; d_call: NA; cdr3_nt: TGTGCCAGTGCACAGTCCCCGCTTATGAACACTGAAGCTTTCTTT; cdr3_aa: CASAQSPLMNTEAFF
v_call: TRBV27; j_call: TRBJ1-2; clone_size: NA; d_call: NA; cdr3_nt: TGTGCCAGCAGTTCGAGGGTTGGTTATGGCTACACCTTC; cdr3_aa: CASSSRVGYGYTF
v_call: TRBV7-9; j_call: TRBJ1-2; clone_size: few; d_call: NA; cdr3_nt: TGTGCCAGCAGCTTACATTATGGCTACACCTTC; cdr3_aa: CASSLHYGYTF
v_call: TRBV20-1; j_call: TRBJ2-5; clone_size: NA; d_call: TRBD2; cdr3_nt: TGCAGTGCACGTAGGGTGGTTGGCGGGAGCATCGACCTAGAGACCCAGTACTTC; cdr3_aa: CSARRVVGGSIDLETQYF
v_call: TRBV2; j_call: TRBJ1-3; clone_size: once; d_call: NA; cdr3_nt: TGTGCCAGCAGTTACCTGGGGTCTGGAAACACCATATATTTT; cdr3_aa: CASSYLGSGNTIYF
v_call: TRBV7-9; j_call: TRBJ2-5; clone_size: NA; d_call: NA; cdr3_nt: TGTGCCAGCAGCTTAGGAGGCCAGGGGGAGACCCAGTACTTC; cdr3_aa: CASSLGGQGETQYF
v_call: TRBV24-1; j_call: TRBJ2-7; clone_size: NA; d_call: NA; cdr3_nt: TGTGCCACCAGTGAAGGGTACGAGCAGTACTTC; cdr3_aa: CATSEGYEQYF
v_call: TRBV18; j_call: TRBJ1-1; clone_size: few; d_call: NA; cdr3_nt: TGTGCCAGCTCCCTGGACAGGAACACTGAAGCTTTCTTT; cdr3_aa: CASSLDRNTEAFF
v_call: TRBV27; j_call: TRBJ1-5; clone_size: once; d_call: NA; cdr3_nt: TGTGCCAGCAGTGGAGACAGGTCCAATCAGCCCCAGCATTTT; cdr3_aa: CASSGDRSNQPQHF
v_call: TRBV6-1; j_call: TRBJ2-1; clone_size: NA; d_call: TRBD1; cdr3_nt: TGTGCCAGCATTCTGGACAGGGTGGTGTACAATGAGCAGTTCTTC; cdr3_aa: CASILDRVVYNEQFF
v_call: TRBV2; j_call: TRBJ2-7; clone_size: NA; d_call: TRBD2; cdr3_nt: TGTGCCAGCAGGGTTAGCGGGATAACTTCCTACGAGCAGTACTTC; cdr3_aa: CASRVSGITSYEQYF
v_call: TRBV10-3; j_call: TRBJ1-5; clone_size: NA; d_call: NA; cdr3_nt: TGTGCCATCAGTGAGTCAGGACAGATCAATCAGCCCCAGCATTTT; cdr3_aa: CAISESGQINQPQHF
v_call: TRBV5-1; j_call: TRBJ2-1; clone_size: NA; d_call: NA; cdr3_nt: TGCGCCAGCAGCCGAGTCCCCGACGATGAGCAGTTCTTC; cdr3_aa: CASSRVPDDEQFF
v_call: TRBV10-2; j_call: TRBJ2-6; clone_size: NA; d_call: NA; cdr3_nt: TGCGCCAGCAGTGGTGGGCGGACCTCTGGGGCCAACGTCCTGACTTTC; cdr3_aa: CASSGGRTSGANVLTF
v_call: TRBV15; j_call: TRBJ1-5; clone_size: NA; d_call: NA; cdr3_nt: TGTGCCACCAGCAGAGATCGATTTGGAGACGGGCCCCAGCATTTT; cdr3_aa: CATSRDRFGDGPQHF
v_call: TRBV29-1; j_call: TRBJ2-1; clone_size: NA; d_call: NA; cdr3_nt: TGCAGCGTTGAGGGGAGGCAGTTCCTATACAATGAGCAGTTCTTC; cdr3_aa: CSVEGRQFLYNEQFF
v_call: TRBV6-1; j_call: TRBJ1-5; clone_size: NA; d_call: TRBD1; cdr3_nt: TGTGCCAGCAGAAGACAGGGGTACAATCAGCCCCAGCATTTT; cdr3_aa: CASRRQGYNQPQHF
v_call: TRBV19; j_call: TRBJ2-2; clone_size: NA; d_call: NA; cdr3_nt: TGTGCCAGTAGTGACGGGGCCCGCGCGGGCAAGAACACCGGGGAGCTGTTTTTT; cdr3_aa: CASSDGARAGKNTGELFF
v_call: TRBV10-3; j_call: TRBJ2-7; clone_size: NA; d_call: TRBD1; cdr3_nt: TGTGCCATCAGTGATGAGAGGACAGGCAGGAACTACGAGCAGTACTTC; cdr3_aa: CAISDERTGRNYEQYF
v_call: TRBV14; j_call: TRBJ1-1; clone_size: NA; d_call: NA; cdr3_nt: TGTGCCAGCACCCCCCTTAGGGCCGGAATAGAAGCTTTCTTT; cdr3_aa: CASTPLRAGIEAFF
v_call: TRBV29-1; j_call: TRBJ1-5; clone_size: NA; d_call: TRBD1; cdr3_nt: TGCAGCGTTACGGCAGGGGGCGGCCAGCCCCAGCATTTT; cdr3_aa: CSVTAGGGQPQHF
v_call: TRBV7-9; j_call: TRBJ1-1; clone_size: NA; d_call: NA; cdr3_nt: TGTGCCAGCCGATCCGGCGTCATGAACACTGAAGCTTTCTTT; cdr3_aa: CASRSGVMNTEAFF
v_call: TRBV29-1; j_call: TRBJ2-1; clone_size: NA; d_call: NA; cdr3_nt: TGCAGCGTTGATATGGTATACAATGAGCAGTTCTTC; cdr3_aa: CSVDMVYNEQFF